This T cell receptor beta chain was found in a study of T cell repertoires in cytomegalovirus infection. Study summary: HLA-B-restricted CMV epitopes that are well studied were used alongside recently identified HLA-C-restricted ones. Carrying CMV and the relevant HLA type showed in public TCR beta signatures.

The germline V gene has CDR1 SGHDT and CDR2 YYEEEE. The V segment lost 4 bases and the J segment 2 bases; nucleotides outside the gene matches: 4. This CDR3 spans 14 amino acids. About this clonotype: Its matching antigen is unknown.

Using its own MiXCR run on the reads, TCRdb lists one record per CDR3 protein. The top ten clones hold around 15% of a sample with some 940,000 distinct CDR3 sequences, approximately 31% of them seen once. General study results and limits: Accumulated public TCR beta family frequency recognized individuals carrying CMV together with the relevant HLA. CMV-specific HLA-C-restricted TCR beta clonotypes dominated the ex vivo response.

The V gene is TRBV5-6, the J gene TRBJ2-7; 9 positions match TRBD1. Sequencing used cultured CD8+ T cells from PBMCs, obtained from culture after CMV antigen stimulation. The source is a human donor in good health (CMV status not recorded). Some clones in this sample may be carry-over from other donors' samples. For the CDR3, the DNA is TGTGCCAGCAGCGACAGGGGGGATGCCTACGAGCAGTACTTC. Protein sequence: CASSDRGDAYEQYF.